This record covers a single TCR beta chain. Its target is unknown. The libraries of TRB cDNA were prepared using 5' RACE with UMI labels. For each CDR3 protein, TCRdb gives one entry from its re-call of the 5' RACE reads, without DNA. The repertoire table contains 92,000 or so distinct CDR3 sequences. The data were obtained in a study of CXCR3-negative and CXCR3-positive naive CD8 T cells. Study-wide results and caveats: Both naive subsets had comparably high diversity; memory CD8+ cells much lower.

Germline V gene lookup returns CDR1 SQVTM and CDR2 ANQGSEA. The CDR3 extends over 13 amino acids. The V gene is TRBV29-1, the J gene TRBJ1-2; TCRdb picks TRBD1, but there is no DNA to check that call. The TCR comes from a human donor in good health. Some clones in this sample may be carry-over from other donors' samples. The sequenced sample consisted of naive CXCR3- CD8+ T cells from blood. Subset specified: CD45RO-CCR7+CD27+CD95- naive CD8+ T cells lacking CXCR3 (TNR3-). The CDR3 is CSVEGGVPYGYTF.